Each of the 32 T cell receptor beta chains below was sequenced from the same sample in a study of molecular identifiers for immune sequencing clone quantification. In TCRdb, the PCR reads were re-called with MiXCR into one record per CDR3 protein. This table has about 640,000 distinct CDR3 sequences, just under 20% appearing once. Sequencing was carried out using naive CD8+ T cells from blood, with Jurkat cell RNA spiked in. This sample's subset: FACS-sorted CD8+CD4-CCR7+CD45RA+ naive T cells. These TCRs come from a human donor in good health. Some libraries in this study had Jurkat cell RNA spiked in.

This clonotype was seen ten or more times. This chain connects TRBV21-1 to TRBJ2-3; the table's D call, TRBD2, has no DNA check behind it. TRBV21-1 is noted as a pseudogene. The CDR3 is 16 amino acids. CDR3 sequence reads: CASSKGERRLSDTQYF. CDR3 in DNA: TGTGCCAGCAGCAAAGGAGAGCGGAGGCTGTCAGATACGCAGTATTTT.

The DNA for the CDR3 is TGTGCCAGCTCGACTAGAAGCAGGGAGACCCAGTACTTC. It yields the protein CASSTRSRETQYF. The rearrangement links TRBV28 to TRBJ2-5, with D tentatively TRBD2 (6 bases). The CDR3 covers 13 residues. Trimming cost V 8 bases and J 5 bases, with 15 bases left between them. In germline, CDR1 is MDHEN, CDR2 SYDVKM. Full variable domain (outside the CDR3, taken from reference TRBV28 and TRBJ2-5): DVKVTQSSRYLVKRTGEKVFLECVQDMDHENMFWYRQDPGLGLRLIYFSYDVKMKEKGDIPEGYSVSREKKERFSLILESASTNQTSMYLCASSTRSRETQYFGPGTRLLVL.

As to this clonotype: One base away lies a much larger clone, so this may be a sequencing read error. The chain recombines TRBV7-9 with TRBJ2-3; 9 bases match TRBD2. After removal of 0 bases from V and 2 bases from J, the junction contained 9 bases not matched to a gene. The germline CDR1 and CDR2 sequences are SEHNR and FQNEAQ (reference sequence). This CDR3 has 18 amino acids. The DNA for the CDR3 is TGTGCCAGCAGCTTAGCCCTCCGGACTAGCGATTACACAGATACGCAGTATTTT. Translation: CASSLALRTSDYTDTQYF.

This chain links TRBV5-8 with TRBJ2-7, with D unresolved. Trimming stripped 0 bases from V and 6 bases from J, with 10 bases between. Germline V gives CDR1 SGHTS, CDR2 YDEGEE. This CDR3 is 13 amino acids long. DNA for the CDR3: TGTGCCAGCAGCTTGGTTTTTCCCGCCGAGCAGTACTTC. It yields the protein CASSLVFPAEQYF.

A note on this clonotype: A clone one base away is much larger, so this may be a read error. The DNA is omitted, as the CDR3 cannot be located on it reliably, and the CDR3 follows TCRdb's listing. This chain links TRBV2 with TRBJ1-5. Looked up from germline, CDR1 is SNHLY and CDR2 is FYNNEI. The CDR3 is made up of 13 amino acids, end residues included. This chain's CDR3 is CASSGFGDGARHF.

The chain has TRBV20-1 and TRBJ2-1, with 10 bases matching TRBD2. This CDR3 spans 16 amino acids. CDR1 DFQATT and CDR2 SNEGSKA come from the germline V gene (reference sequence). Losses at the gene ends were 1 base for V and 3 bases for J; bases not matched to a gene: 6. The CDR3 bases are TGCAGTGCTAGAGGGGAGCGGGAGGGCCACTACAATGAGCAGTTCTTC. This codes for CSARGEREGHYNEQFF.

As regards this clonotype: Just one base apart from a much larger clone, this may be a read error. The rearrangement uses TRBV27 and TRBJ2-3, with 7 nucleotides matching TRBD2. The CDR3 has 14 residues. The junction had 9 bases not matched to a gene; V was cut back by 8 bases and J by 4 bases. CDR1 is MNHEY and CDR2 is SMNVEV in the germline V gene (reference sequence). This CDR3 is CASEVRRGSDTQYF. CDR3 nucleotides: TGTGCCAGCGAGGTGCGGCGGGGGTCAGATACGCAGTATTTT.

This clonotype was counted ten times or more. CDR3 coding DNA: TGCAGTGCTAGAGATTTTAGGGGGCACGCTAGTCAGCCCCAGCATTTT. Protein sequence: CSARDFRGHASQPQHF. The V and J genes are TRBV20-1 and TRBJ1-5; 7 bases align to TRBD1. The CDR3 covers 16 residues. Unmatched junction bases numbered 11, after V lost 0 bases and J lost 6 bases. CDR1 is DFQATT and CDR2 is SNEGSKA in the germline V gene (reference sequence).

This clonotype came up a few times. The chain links TRBV11-2 to TRBJ1-4, with a possible D match to TRBD1 (6 bases). The CDR3 covers 15 residues. V was cut by 5 bases and J by 3 bases, with 13 bases left in between. CDR1 and CDR2 (germline): SGHAT, FQNNGV. CDR3 bases: TGTGCCAGCAGCCCAAAGACAGGCGCTAATGAAAAACTGTTTTTT. Its translation is CASSPKTGANEKLFF.

Regarding this clonotype: Given a much more abundant clone one base away, this may be a read error. The chain uses TRBV20-1 and TRBJ2-7, with 7 bases identical to TRBD2. The CDR3 runs 15 residues. The germline V gene has CDR1 DFQATT and CDR2 SNEGSKA (reference sequence). J gave up 6 bases and V 1 base, and 12 bases lay outside the gene matches. The CDR3 loop reads CSARGSERDPCEQYF. CDR3 sequence (DNA): TGCAGTGCTAGAGGGAGCGAGCGGGACCCCTGCGAGCAGTACTTC.

This clonotype showed up many times. The genes are TRBV20-1 and TRBJ2-7; perhaps TRBD1 as D (6 bases). The CDR3 sequence is 14 residues long. CDR1 DFQATT and CDR2 SNEGSKA come from the germline V gene (reference sequence). The germline V and J ends were trimmed by 5 bases and 3 bases, with 17 bases remaining between them. The CDR3: CSAQTAPRGYEQYF. DNA for the CDR3: TGCAGTGCTCAAACCGCGCCCAGGGGCTACGAGCAGTACTTC.

This clonotype has at least ten counts. This chain's CDR3 is CASSPPVGSDEQFF. The CDR3 nucleotides are TGTGCCAGCAGCCCCCCGGTCGGGAGCGACGAGCAGTTCTTC. The V call is TRBV7-2, the J call TRBJ2-1, with a possible D match to TRBD2 (6 bases). The germline V gene encodes CDR1 SGHTA and CDR2 FQGNSA. The ends were cut back, 5 bases at V and 10 bases at J, with 18 bases in the middle. The CDR3 is 14 residues long.

This clonotype was observed many times. The V and J genes are TRBV29-1 and TRBJ2-1, with a possible D match to TRBD2 (6 bases). The CDR3 runs 15 residues. The V end lost 6 bases, the J end lost 1 base, and 16 bases lay between the germline ends. Germline-derived CDR1 and CDR2 are SQVTM and ANQGSEA. DNA of the CDR3: TGCAGCGTAGTTTTGAGAGGAGGGTCCTACAATGAGCAGTTCTTC. As protein: CSVVLRGGSYNEQFF.

This clonotype was found once. This sequence may be a read error, since a much larger clone differs from it by one base. The chain has TRBV28 and TRBJ2-5; no clear D gene. The CDR3 spans 14 residues. From germline, CDR1 is MDHEN and CDR2 SYDVKM. Trimming stripped 1 base from V and 4 bases from J, with 10 bases between. CDR3 nucleotides: TGTGCCAGCAGTTTATTGCGGTGGGCAGAGACCCAGTACTTC. Protein: CASSLLRWAETQYF.

This clonotype was seen at least ten times. The chain joins TRBV12-3 or TRBV12-4 to TRBJ2-4; 7 bases are a match to TRBD1. Trimming took 5 bases from V and 12 from J; bases not matched to a gene: 4. This CDR3 region has 11 residues. This chain's CDR3 is CASSTGQNQYF. In DNA form, the CDR3 reads TGTGCCAGCAGTACGGGACAGAATCAGTACTTC.

Note on this clonotype: Possible read error: a much larger clone is one base away. The chain carries TRBV29-1 and TRBJ1-5; 9 bases are shared with TRBD1. Germline loops: CDR1 SQVTM, CDR2 ANQGSEA. This CDR3 spans 13 amino acids. The CDR3 DNA is TGCGGCGTTGCTACAGGGGGCGGTCAGCCCCAGCATTTT. This translates into CGVATGGGQPQHF.

The chain joins TRBV11-2 to TRBJ2-3; D gene unclear. CDR1 SGHAT and CDR2 FQNNGV come from the germline V gene. V was shortened by 1 base and J by 0 bases, with 11 bases between the two germline ends. This CDR3 has 16 amino acids. CDR3 sequence reads: CASSLAQPLSTDTQYF. Here the CDR3 DNA reads TGTGCCAGCAGCTTAGCGCAACCCCTAAGCACAGATACGCAGTATTTT.

This clonotype was detected ten times or more. The J gene is TRBJ1-1, the V gene TRBV5-5; a weak D match, TRBD1 (5 bases). Per germline, CDR1 SGHKS and CDR2 YYEKEE (reference sequence). The ends were cut back, 0 bases at V and 2 bases at J, with 14 bases in the middle. This CDR3 has 16 residues. This CDR3 is CASSLDSPGANTEAFF. CDR3 nucleotides: TGTGCCAGCAGCTTGGACTCTCCCGGGGCAAACACTGAAGCTTTCTTT.

There are many counts of this clonotype. This sequence joins TRBV20-1 and TRBJ1-5, with D perhaps TRBD1 (5 bases). CDR3 length: 15 amino acids. CDR1 and CDR2 (germline): DFQATT, SNEGSKA (reference sequence). V lost 1 base and J lost 0, with 10 bases in between. For the CDR3, the DNA is TGCAGTGCTAGAGGGGGACGGTATAGCAATCAGCCCCAGCATTTT. Encoded protein: CSARGGRYSNQPQHF.

In its sample, this clonotype was seen many times. The chain recombines TRBV7-6 with TRBJ2-7, with D perhaps being TRBD1 or TRBD2 (5 bases each). V was shortened by 5 bases and J by 2 bases, with 19 bases between the two germline ends. CDR3 length: 16 amino acids. Per germline, CDR1 SGHVS and CDR2 FNYEAQ. CDR3 sequence (DNA): TGTGCCAGCAGCCCACCGTCCGGGACCGCAACCTACGAGCAGTACTTC. It specifies CASSPPSGTATYEQYF.

This clonotype was recorded at least ten times. The genes are TRBV6-5 and TRBJ1-1; D is undetermined. This CDR3 has 15 amino acids. Germline V lookup: CDR1 MNHEY, CDR2 SVGAGI. The V and J ends lost 5 bases and 4 bases respectively, with 17 bases between them. This CDR3 reads CASSQAVPDSTEAFF. The CDR3 DNA reads as TGTGCCAGCAGTCAGGCAGTACCTGATAGCACTGAAGCTTTCTTT.

Note on this clonotype: The germline gene is not matched at one end of the junction; a read error may be the cause. J is TRBJ2-3 and V is TRBV11-3; 12 nucleotides line up with TRBD1. This CDR3 is 16 amino acids long. Germline V lookup: CDR1 SGHNT, CDR2 YENEEA. The CDR3 sequence is CASSPRDRGPADTLYF. Written as DNA, the CDR3 is TGTGCCAGCAGCCCCCGGGACAGGGGGCCGGCAGATACGCTGTATTTT.

This clonotype came up a few times. The chain links TRBV12-3 or TRBV12-4 to TRBJ2-2; no reliable D call. This CDR3 contains 11 residues. The germline V and J ends were trimmed by 3 bases and 7 bases, with 3 bases remaining between them. The CDR3 coding sequence is TGTGCCAGCAGTTTTGACGGGGAGCTGTTTTTT. Its translation is CASSFDGELFF.

In its sample, this clonotype was seen many times. The gene calls are TRBV7-9 and TRBJ1-6, with 7 bases fitting TRBD1. The CDR3 runs 19 residues. Trimming at V came to 5 bases and at J to 10 bases, leaving 23 bases not matched to a gene. Germline-derived CDR1 and CDR2 are SEHNR and FQNEAQ (reference sequence). The CDR3 here is CASSLSWETGYAFVSPLHF. The CDR3 nucleotides are TGTGCCAGCAGCCTGTCGTGGGAGACAGGGTATGCCTTTGTATCACCCCTCCACTTT.

This clonotype has ten or more counts. CDR3 bases: TGCAGCGTGCTACCGGGACACACAGATACGCAGTATTTT. Translated: CSVLPGHTDTQYF. V usage is TRBV29-1 and J usage is TRBJ2-3; D is perhaps TRBD1 (6 bases). V was shortened by 6 bases and J by 2 bases, with 12 bases between the two germline ends. Per germline, CDR1 SQVTM and CDR2 ANQGSEA. The CDR3 covers 13 residues.

The V and J genes are TRBV10-3 and TRBJ1-3; D remains unclear. The ends were cut back, 2 bases at V and 0 bases at J, with 11 bases in the middle. Germline CDR1 reads ENHRY; CDR2 reads SYGVKD. This CDR3 is built from 16 residues. The CDR3 is CAISEVPPASGNTIYF. The DNA of the CDR3 is TGTGCCATCAGTGAGGTCCCCCCAGCCTCTGGAAACACCATATATTTT.

In this sample, this clonotype turned up many times. This chain uses TRBV29-1 with TRBJ2-2, with D unclear. CDR3 length: 13 residues. V was cut by 4 bases and J by 1 base, with 7 bases left in between. Per germline, CDR1 SQVTM and CDR2 ANQGSEA. The CDR3 bases are TGCAGCGTTGCGGCGATGAACACCGGGGAGCTGTTTTTT. Translation gives CSVAAMNTGELFF.

This clonotype came up many times. The chain combines TRBV29-1 with TRBJ2-3, with D perhaps being TRBD1 or TRBD2 (7 bases each). Germline-derived CDR1 and CDR2 are SQVTM and ANQGSEA. V was shortened by 0 bases and J by 2 bases, with 18 bases between the two germline ends. This CDR3 has 17 amino acids. The CDR3 bases are TGCAGCGTTGAAGATCTTAAGACAGGGAGGGCCACAGATACGCAGTATTTT. This gives the protein CSVEDLKTGRATDTQYF.

The chain recombines TRBV9 with TRBJ2-6, with 9 nucleotides matching TRBD2. This CDR3 region has 18 residues. The junction had 6 bases not matched to a gene; V was cut back by 1 base and J by 1 base. Germline V gene sequence: CDR1 SGDLS, CDR2 YYNGEE. CDR3 loop: CASSVYGSGRSGANVLTF. CDR3 nucleotides: TGTGCCAGCAGCGTATATGGTAGCGGGAGATCTGGGGCCAACGTCCTGACTTTC.

This clonotype was seen a handful of times. The chain joins TRBV7-9 to TRBJ2-7; no clear D. Germline V gene sequence: CDR1 SEHNR, CDR2 FQNEAQ (reference sequence). The V and J ends lost 6 bases and 0 bases respectively, with 9 bases between them. CDR3 size: 13 residues. Here the CDR3 reads CASSNGPSYEQYF. CDR3 DNA sequence: TGTGCCAGCAGTAACGGACCCTCCTACGAGCAGTACTTC.

There are many counts of this clonotype. The chain is built from TRBV5-8 and TRBJ2-3; D is perhaps TRBD1 or TRBD2 (5 bases each). This CDR3 spans 15 amino acids. V shed 5 bases and J shed 0 bases, with 13 bases lying between them. The germline CDR1 and CDR2 sequences are SGHTS and YDEGEE. The CDR3 bases are TGTGCCAGCAGTGGGGACGGAACCAGCACAGATACGCAGTATTTT. It encodes CASSGDGTSTDTQYF.

In its sample, this clonotype was seen many times. This chain joins TRBV19 and TRBJ2-3; 9 nucleotides line up with TRBD1. V lost 5 bases, J lost 0 bases, and 6 bases stayed unmatched. The germline gives CDR1 LNHDA, CDR2 SQIVND (reference sequence). The CDR3 is 16 residues long. The chain's CDR3 is CASSVAQGASTDTQYF. CDR3 sequence (DNA): TGTGCCAGTAGTGTTGCACAGGGGGCGAGCACAGATACGCAGTATTTT.